Each of the 10 T cell receptor beta chains below was sequenced from the same sample in a study of T cells after yellow fever vaccination. TCRdb reanalysed the 5' RACE reads using MiXCR and keeps one entry per CDR3 protein. The sample has some 390,000 distinct CDR3 sequences, approximately 18% seen once. The material was PBMCs, obtained before the yellow fever booster vaccination. Receptor source: a man between 18 and 29 years old who received the YFV17D yellow fever vaccine.

The CDR3 reads CASSLGRRGGGTDTQYF. CDR3 DNA: TGTGCCAGCAGCTTAGGAAGGAGGGGGGGCGGCACAGATACGCAGTATTTT. The chain links TRBV7-9 to TRBJ2-3; tentative D call: TRBD2 (7 bases). CDR1 is SEHNR and CDR2 is FQNEAQ in the germline V gene (reference sequence). V was pared by 1 base and J by 1 base, with 15 bases between. The CDR3 is 17 residues long. Supplemented by reference TRBV7-9 and TRBJ2-3, the full variable domain reads DTGVSQNPRHKITKRGQNVTFRCDPISEHNRLYWYRQTLGQGPEFLTYFQNEAQLEKSRLLSDRFSAERPKGSFSTLEIQRTEQGDSAMYLCASSLGRRGGGTDTQYFGPGTRLTVL.

J is TRBJ2-3 and V is TRBV24-1; no clear D gene. Germline assignment: CDR1 KGHDR and CDR2 SFDVKD. The CDR3 is made up of 14 amino acids. The V and J ends lost 3 bases and 2 bases respectively, with 8 bases between them. The CDR3 coding sequence is TGTGCCACCAGTGATGTCGGAATCACAGATACGCAGTATTTT. Its protein product is CATSDVGITDTQYF.

The genes are TRBV12-3 or TRBV12-4 and TRBJ1-1, with TRBD1 matching over 8 bases. This CDR3 is 15 amino acids long. V trimming: 7 bases; J trimming: 1 base; junction bases outside the gene matches: 8. CDR3 bases: TGTGCCAGCACCGACAGGACAGGGAAGAACACTGAAGCTTTCTTT. Protein: CASTDRTGKNTEAFF.

The V call is TRBV6-4, the J call TRBJ2-5; D is unclear. CDR3 length: 13 amino acids. The germline CDR1 and CDR2 sequences are MRHNA and SNTAGT. V lost 2 bases, J lost 4 bases, and 8 bases lay in between. CDR3 in amino acids: CASSDLWLETQYF. The CDR3 bases are TGTGCCAGCAGTGACCTTTGGCTAGAGACCCAGTACTTC.

This clonotype occurred a few times. The CDR3 is CAISRLAGGRDTQYF. CDR3 nucleotides: TGTGCCATCAGTAGACTAGCGGGGGGGCGAGATACGCAGTATTTT. The chain links TRBV10-3 to TRBJ2-3; TRBD2 matches at 14 bases. Trimming at V came to 5 bases and at J to 5 bases, leaving 3 bases not matched to a gene. This CDR3 has 15 amino acids. The germline CDR1 and CDR2 sequences are ENHRY and SYGVKD.

This clonotype was detected a few times. The chain recombines TRBV6-4 with TRBJ2-3; a weak D match, TRBD2 (6 bases). V dropped 4 bases and J dropped 6 bases, with 17 bases sitting between them. Germline V gene sequence: CDR1 MRHNA, CDR2 SNTAGT. The CDR3 spans 15 residues. The CDR3 region has the DNA TGTGCCAGCAGTGGTCTGGGCCGAGGAGGGGATACGCAGTATTTT. Amino acids: CASSGLGRGGDTQYF.

This clonotype was picked up a small number of times. This chain uses TRBV4-2 with TRBJ2-5; 7 bases match TRBD2. J was trimmed by 1 base and V by 4 bases; bases with no gene match: 6. Germline V gene data show CDR1 as LGHNA and CDR2 as YNFKEQ. This CDR3 is 15 amino acids long. The CDR3: CASSLASGTQETQYF. The CDR3, as DNA: TGTGCCAGCAGCCTCGCTAGCGGCACCCAAGAGACCCAGTACTTC.

This sequence joins TRBV21-1 and TRBJ2-4; TRBD1 is the table's D call, not checked against the DNA. TRBV21-1 is labeled a pseudogene. The CDR3 runs 13 residues. CDR3 protein: CASSGRGRNIQYF. CDR3 bases: TGTGCCAGCAGCGGCAGGGGGCGAAACATTCAGTACTTC.

V usage is TRBV9 and J usage is TRBJ1-2; TRBD1 might be the D (6 bases). There are 17 residues in the CDR3. CDR1 and CDR2 (germline): SGDLS, YYNGEE. V shed 0 bases and J shed 4 bases, with 19 bases lying between them. CDR3 loop: CASSVALLSDSSYGYTF. CDR3 nucleotides: TGTGCCAGCAGCGTAGCTCTCCTCTCGGACAGTAGCTATGGCTACACCTTC. Together with reference TRBV9 and TRBJ1-2, the CDR3 gives the full variable domain: DSGVTQTPKHLITATGQRVTLRCSPRSGDLSVYWYQQSLDQGLQFLIQYYNGEERAKGNILERFSAQQFPDLHSELNLSSLELGDSALYFCASSVALLSDSSYGYTFGSGTRLTVV.

On this clonotype: This may stem from a read error, because a much larger clone lies one nucleotide away. The gene calls are TRBV24-1 and TRBJ2-5; the D gene is possibly TRBD1 (6 bases). The CDR3 extends over 13 amino acids. Trimming took off 9 bases at V and 5 bases at J, with 15 bases between the two ends. CDR1 and CDR2 from the germline V gene are KGHDR and SFDVKD. CDR3 sequence (DNA): TGTGCCACCGGGACACGGATCATCGAGACCCAGTACTTC. Encoded protein: CATGTRIIETQYF.